The clone carrying this TCR beta chain was observed once. This entry belongs to a study of post-analysis software for immune sequencing data. The library was made from cDNA and included unique molecular identifiers. TCRdb re-called the PCR reads with MiXCR, one entry per CDR3 protein. The sample consists of a few hundred thousand distinct CDR3 sequences, 35% to 40% of them appearing once. Sequencing input: blood. The origin of this receptor is a girl aged 5 to 17 with multiple sclerosis.

CDR3: CASSLGRGAGQPQHF. The DNA of the CDR3 is TGCGCCAGCAGCTTGGGACGGGGGGCCGGTCAGCCCCAGCATTTT. The chain has TRBV5-1 and TRBJ1-5, with D possibly being TRBD1 (6 bases). V was clipped by 0 bases and J by 6 bases, with 13 bases between them. The CDR3 contains 15 residues. Per germline, CDR1 SGHRS and CDR2 YFSETQ.